This T cell receptor (beta chain) is from a study of post-analysis software for immune sequencing data. Study in general: In terms of disease course, relapsing-remitting, secondary progressive and progressive-relapsing multiple sclerosis were included. Findings and limits, study-wide: Controls showed significantly higher normalized Chao1 diversity than did multiple sclerosis patients. Those samples that were prepared in the same batch co-clustered strongly by F measure. Patients used roughly five TRBV segments, including TRBV5-6, TRBV5-1 and TRBV20-1, more often than controls.

V lost 2 bases to trimming and J lost 10 bases, with 12 bases between them. There are 13 residues in the CDR3. From germline, CDR1 is KGHSH and CDR2 LQKENI. Carried by the TCR beta cDNA libraries were unique molecular identifiers. TCRdb itself ran the PCR reads through MiXCR, one entry per CDR3 protein. The table has roughly 800,000 distinct CDR3 sequences, approximately 30% seen once. There are a few counts of this clonotype. The antigen remains unidentified. V and J are TRBV18 and TRBJ2-1; D is unresolved. The sequenced sample was blood. This receptor was identified in a girl aged 10-17 years with multiple sclerosis. CDR3 bases: TGTGCCAGCTCACCATTTGATGTCCGCGAGCAGTTCTTC. Its protein is CASSPFDVREQFF.